The 9 T cell receptor beta chains reported below all come from one sample, sequenced in a study of molecular identifiers for immune sequencing clone quantification. In TCRdb, the PCR reads were re-called with MiXCR into one record per CDR3 protein. The profile shows about 510,000 distinct CDR3 sequences, about a fifth of them singletons. Source material: naive CD8+ T cells from blood, with Jurkat cell RNA spiked in. Regarding subset: FACS-sorted CD8+CD4-CCR7+CD45RA+ naive T cells. Receptors originate from a human donor in good health. Some libraries in this study had Jurkat cell RNA spiked in.

V and J are TRBV19 and TRBJ1-2, with D possibly matching TRBD1 (6 bases). Per the germline V gene, CDR1 is LNHDA and CDR2 is SQIVND (reference sequence). The CDR3 has 16 amino acids. V was cut by 4 bases and J by 5 bases, with 20 bases left in between. CDR3 DNA sequence: TGTGCCAGTAGTACCCCACTAGACAGGTGGCGGTATGGCTACACCTTC. Translation gives CASSTPLDRWRYGYTF.

The sample holds a few counts of this clonotype. V gene TRBV28 combines with J gene TRBJ1-6, with D perhaps matching TRBD1 (6 bases). This CDR3 is built from 14 residues. The germline gives CDR1 MDHEN, CDR2 SYDVKM. Trimming left V 6 bases short and J 9 bases short, with 15 bases between. CDR3 in amino acids: CASSHRGGRSPLHF. Here the CDR3 DNA reads TGTGCCAGCAGCCACAGAGGGGGGCGTTCACCCCTCCACTTT.

The genes are TRBV19 and TRBJ2-1; 15 nucleotides match TRBD2. The CDR3 has 15 amino acids. Unmatched junction bases numbered 4, after V lost 6 bases and J lost 7 bases. CDR1 LNHDA and CDR2 SQIVND come from the germline V gene (reference sequence). Here the CDR3 reads CASRLGTSGGNEQFF. CDR3 nucleotides: TGTGCCAGTAGATTGGGGACTAGCGGGGGGAATGAGCAGTTCTTC.

This clonotype was detected only a few times. The rearrangement joins TRBV6-5 to TRBJ1-2, with a tentative D call TRBD1 (6 bases). V was trimmed by 4 bases and J by 1 base, leaving 19 bases between them. CDR1 and CDR2 from the germline V gene are MNHEY and SVGAGI. The CDR3 length is 17 residues. The CDR3 bases are TGTGCCAGCAGTTTCAAACCTTCCAGGGGTATTAACTATGGCTACACCTTC. Its protein is CASSFKPSRGINYGYTF.

The V call is TRBV19, the J call TRBJ2-7; either TRBD1 or TRBD2 may fit D (5 bases each). The CDR3 sequence is 13 residues long. The germline V and J ends were trimmed by 9 bases and 4 bases, with 16 bases remaining between them. The germline V gene encodes CDR1 LNHDA and CDR2 SQIVND (reference sequence). CDR3 sequence: CASRGASSYEQYF. The CDR3 region has the DNA TGTGCCAGCAGAGGGGCCTCATCATACGAGCAGTACTTC.

This clonotype was seen many times. The CDR3 DNA reads TGCAGCGTTGAAGACGTACTAGCGACACACAATGAGCAGTTCTTC. This encodes CSVEDVLATHNEQFF. The V and J genes are TRBV29-1 and TRBJ2-1, with TRBD2 identical over 7 bases. The junction had 7 bases not matched to a gene; V was cut back by 0 bases and J by 5 bases. The CDR3 consists of 15 residues. CDR1 is SQVTM and CDR2 is ANQGSEA in the germline V gene.

This clonotype was found a few times. The chain uses TRBV27 and TRBJ2-1; D is undetermined. The CDR3 is 15 amino acids. Trimming stripped 3 bases from V and 3 bases from J, with 12 bases between. Germline CDR1 is MNHEY and CDR2 is SMNVEV (reference sequence). CDR3 protein: CASSLWGTDYNEQFF. CDR3 sequence (DNA): TGTGCCAGCAGTTTGTGGGGAACCGACTACAATGAGCAGTTCTTC.

The chain carries TRBV7-9 and TRBJ2-5, with 7 bases identical to TRBD2. CDR1 and CDR2 (germline): SEHNR, FQNEAQ (reference sequence). The CDR3 runs to 18 residues. The junction had 14 bases not matched to a gene; V was cut back by 0 bases and J by 4 bases. The CDR3 sequence: CASSLARGYRREAETQYF. As DNA, the CDR3 is TGTGCCAGCAGCTTAGCGCGGGGGTACAGAAGGGAGGCAGAGACCCAGTACTTC.

This clonotype was observed a few times. The CDR3 nucleotides are TGCGCCAGCAGCTTCGGACCGAAGTACGAGCAGTACTTC. Encoded protein: CASSFGPKYEQYF. This chain connects TRBV5-1 to TRBJ2-7; no clear D. V was shortened by 2 bases and J by 4 bases, with 10 bases between the two germline ends. The CDR3 is made up of 13 amino acids. Germline values: CDR1 SGHRS, CDR2 YFSETQ. Drawing the rest from reference TRBV5-1 and TRBJ2-7, the complete variable domain is KAGVTQTPRYLIKTRGQQVTLSCSPISGHRSVSWYQQTPGQGLQFLFEYFSETQRNKGNFPGRFSGRQFSNSRSEMNVSTLELGDSALYLCASSFGPKYEQYFGPGTRLTVT.